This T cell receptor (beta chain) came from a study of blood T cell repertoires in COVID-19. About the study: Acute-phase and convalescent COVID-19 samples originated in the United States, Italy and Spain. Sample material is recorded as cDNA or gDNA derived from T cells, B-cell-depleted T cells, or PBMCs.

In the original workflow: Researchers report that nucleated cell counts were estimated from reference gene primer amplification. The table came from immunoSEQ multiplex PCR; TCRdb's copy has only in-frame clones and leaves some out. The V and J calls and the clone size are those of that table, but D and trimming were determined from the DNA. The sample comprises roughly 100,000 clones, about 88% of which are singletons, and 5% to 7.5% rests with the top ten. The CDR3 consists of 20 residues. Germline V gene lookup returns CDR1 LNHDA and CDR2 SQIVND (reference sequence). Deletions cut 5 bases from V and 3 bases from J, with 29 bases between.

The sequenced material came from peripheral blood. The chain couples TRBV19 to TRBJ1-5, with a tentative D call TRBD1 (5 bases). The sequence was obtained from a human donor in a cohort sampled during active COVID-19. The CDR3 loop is CASSLRIDGGLPFFNQPQHF. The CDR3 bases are TGTGCCAGTAGTTTAAGGATCGACGGGGGATTGCCATTTTTCAATCAGCCCCAGCATTTT.